This TCR beta chain is from a study of metastatic and nonmetastatic thyroid tumors. As for the study in general: Comparative analysis of repertoires was undertaken across blood and tumor or nodule tissue obtained from malignant and benign thyroid patients. Whole-study findings and limits: Benign nodules reportedly had significantly lower TCR beta diversity than malignant thyroid tumors in blood and tumor.

All patients were untreated before thyroid surgery. This clone was seen repeatedly, ten times or more. Its specificity is not known. Authors' analysis steps: Clinicopathological groups of papillary thyroid cancer showed CDR3 differences that were used to build a distant-metastasis classifier. MiXCR reprocessed the PCR reads for TCRdb. The V and J calls were not made by the authors but by TCRdb's processing. This sample has about 15,000 clones; roughly 19% occur once, and the top ten carry approximately 12%. The sequenced sample was blood. This clonotype originated in a female donor with papillary thyroid cancer or a benign thyroid nodule (not recorded which). Some clones in this sample may be carry-over from other donors' samples.

The chain's CDR3 is CASRSYRVNEKLFF. The CDR3 region has the DNA TGTGCCAGCAGAAGCTACCGGGTTAATGAAAAACTGTTTTTT. This chain joins TRBV11-2 and TRBJ1-4, with D hard to call. Germline lookup yields CDR1 SGHAT and CDR2 FQNNGV. The V end lost 6 bases, the J end lost 4 bases, and 12 bases lay between the germline ends. This CDR3 region has 14 residues.